A selection of T cell receptor beta chains follows, all from one sample in a study of naive and memory T cell subsets. TCRdb redid the calling of the UMI-ligation and nested PCR reads with MiXCR, one entry per CDR3 protein. This sample has 140,000 to 150,000 distinct CDR3 sequences, with about a sixth found just once. Sequencing was done on a sample of naive CD4+ T cells from blood. All receptors derive from a human donor in good health. Both conserved end residues are part of each CDR3. A D gene is named only where the DNA matches it firmly. Clone size is not always given. Where it is, it says once, few, many or a class for expanded clones.

len,d_gene,abundance,v_gene,j_gene,CDR3nt,CDR3aa
10,NA,NA,TRBV20-1,TRBJ2-2,TGCAGTGCCCAATACGGGGAGCTGTTTTTT,CSAQYGELFF
12,NA,NA,TRBV20-1,TRBJ1-1,TGCAGTGCTCCGGACACTAACACTGGAGCTTTCTTT,CSAPDTNTGAFF
15,NA,few,TRBV20-1,TRBJ1-2,TGCAGTGCTCCGGGACTAACCATCCGCAACTATGGCTACACCTTC,CSAPGLTIRNYGYTF
14,NA,NA,TRBV18,TRBJ2-1,TGTGCCAGCTCACCGGAGACGGCCTACAATGAGCAGTTCTTC,CASSPETAYNEQFF
15,NA,few,TRBV7-3,TRBJ2-2,TGTGCCAGCAGCTTAACCGGGAGTATCACCGGGGAGCTGTTTTTT,CASSLTGSITGELFF
16,TRBD1,few,TRBV6-2/TRBV6-3,TRBJ2-2,TGTGCCAGCAGAACCGGGACAGGGGGCGACACCGGGGAGCTGTTTTTT,CASRTGTGGDTGELFF
14,NA,NA,TRBV30,TRBJ1-5,TGTGCCTGGACCCCCAAGGGAAGGGGTCAGCCCCAGCATTTT,CAWTPKGRGQPQHF
13,NA,few,TRBV29-1,TRBJ1-1,TGCAGCGTCTGTAGACACGAGAACACTGAAGCTTTCTTT,CSVCRHENTEAFF
14,TRBD1,few,TRBV5-1,TRBJ2-5,TGCGCCAGCAGCTCGGGACAGCACACAGAGACCCAGTACTTC,CASSSGQHTETQYF
13,NA,NA,TRBV2,TRBJ1-5,TGTGCCAGCCGAACCGCGGCAGTGGGGCCCCAGCATTTT,CASRTAAVGPQHF
13,TRBD1,NA,TRBV29-1,TRBJ1-2,TGCAGCGTTCGCTCAGGGGGTAACTATGGCTACACCTTC,CSVRSGGNYGYTF
17,NA,NA,TRBV6-2/TRBV6-3,TRBJ2-2,TGTGCCAGCAGTTACGATCAGGGACAATCGAACACCGGGGAGCTGTTTTTT,CASSYDQGQSNTGELFF
13,NA,few,TRBV11-2,TRBJ1-4,TGTGCCAGCAGCTTAGTGGACAGTGAAAAACTGTTTTTT,CASSLVDSEKLFF
17,TRBD2,few,TRBV4-1,TRBJ2-7,TGCGCCAGCAGCCAAGGGGAACTAGCGGGCGCCTCCTACGAGCAGTACTTC,CASSQGELAGASYEQYF
15,NA,NA,TRBV3-1,TRBJ2-7,TGTGCCAGCAGCCAAGATCTCGTAGGAGGGAACGAGCAGTACTTC,CASSQDLVGGNEQYF
15,NA,few,TRBV4-3,TRBJ2-1,TGCGCCAGCAGCCAAGAGTTAGCGGAATACAATGAGCAGTTCTTC,CASSQELAEYNEQFF
16,TRBD1,few,TRBV25-1,TRBJ2-7,TGTGCCAGCAGTGCGCCCGGACAGGGGGCCTTCTACGAGCAGTACTTC,CASSAPGQGAFYEQYF
15,NA,NA,TRBV6-5,TRBJ2-3,TGTGCCAGCACCCGGCGGGACGAATTCACAGATACGCAGTATTTT,CASTRRDEFTDTQYF
18,TRBD2,NA,TRBV27,TRBJ2-5,TGTGCCAGCAGTGAAAAAGCGGGATTGATCCGGGTCGGCGAGACCCAGTACTTC,CASSEKAGLIRVGETQYF
15,NA,NA,TRBV6-5,TRBJ2-2,TGTGCCAGCACCAGGGGCGGACAAAATGGCGGGGAGCTGTTTTTT,CASTRGGQNGGELFF
17,NA,NA,TRBV30,TRBJ2-2,TGTGCCTGGAGCCCATCTCGGACGGGGGAAAACACCGGGGAGCTGTTTTTT,CAWSPSRTGENTGELFF